By sample share, the clone carrying this T cell receptor beta chain is medium-sized. Assay: immunoSEQ multiplex PCR; the TCRdb copy retains only in-frame clones and omits some. This sample has around 81,000 clones; 80% to 90% occur once, and the top ten carry roughly 4.1%. The CDR3 spans 13 residues. Trimming stripped 0 bases from V and 5 bases from J, with 7 bases between. From germline, CDR1 is WNHNN and CDR2 SYGVQD (reference sequence). The data were obtained in a study of identifying expanded T cells in peripheral blood. This clonotype originated in a person aged 18-70 years in good health. The V and J genes are TRBV10-1 and TRBJ1-2; D may be TRBD1 (6 bases). The sample consisted of blood. The CDR3 nucleotides are TGCGCCAGCAGTGAGTCAGGGGGATATGGCTACACCTTC. Encoded protein: CASSESGGYGYTF.